The 3 T cell receptor beta chains presented below share a single source sample, sequenced in a study of cytomegalovirus exposure and HLA in healthy donors. Primers for the PCR totalled 60 Vbeta and 13 Jbeta. The repertoire was sequenced with immunoSEQ multiplex PCR; TCRdb's copy has only in-frame clones and lacks some. Reported are about 140,000 clones; the ten largest clones contain around 2.4%. The source material was PBMCs. Every receptor here comes from a woman under 30 in good health and CMV-seronegative.

The rearrangement joins TRBV9 to TRBJ2-2, with 7 bases identical to TRBD2. Germline V lookup: CDR1 SGDLS, CDR2 YYNGEE. V was pared by 3 bases and J by 5 bases, with 10 bases of the junction left unmatched. The CDR3 extends over 16 amino acids. The CDR3 spells CASSGSRGSYTGELFF. DNA for the CDR3: TGTGCCAGCAGCGGATCCCGCGGGAGCTATACCGGGGAGCTGTTTTTT.

The rearrangement joins TRBV5-5 to TRBJ1-1; D is uncertain. There are 13 residues in the CDR3. Germline V gene data show CDR1 as SGHKS and CDR2 as YYEKEE (reference sequence). V dropped 3 bases and J dropped 0 bases, with 6 bases sitting between them. The CDR3 DNA sequence: TGTGCCAGCAGCTCGACACTGAACACTGAAGCTTTCTTT. It translates to CASSSTLNTEAFF.

The chain employs TRBV10-1 and TRBJ1-6; D not resolved. The CDR3 sequence is 13 residues long. Germline V gives CDR1 WNHNN, CDR2 SYGVQD (reference sequence). V lost 3 bases, J lost 3 bases, and 3 bases lay in between. This CDR3 is CASSDNYNSPLHF. In DNA, the CDR3 is TGCGCCAGCAGTGACAACTATAATTCACCCCTCCACTTT.